This T cell receptor (beta chain) was observed in a study of early T cells in non-severe SARS-CoV-2 infection. This clonotype showed up many times. The V and J ends lost 4 bases and 3 bases respectively, with 13 bases between them. From germline, CDR1 is SGHAT and CDR2 FQNNGV. This CDR3 is built from 14 residues. Each CDR3 protein is one row after TCRdb ran MiXCR on the 5' RACE reads. The sample consists of about 19,000 distinct CDR3 sequences, around 4.2% of them appearing once. This chain links TRBV11-2 with TRBJ2-7; possibly TRBD2 for D (5 bases). The receptor was isolated from an adult who was a healthcare worker with PCR-confirmed SARS-CoV-2 infection or an uninfected control (not recorded which). The sample was whole blood. CDR3 bases: TGTGCCAGCAGCTCCTTGAGGAGGCTCTACGAGCAGTACTTC. It codes for CASSSLRRLYEQYF.